One sample yielded the 23 T cell receptor beta chains listed below, sequenced in a study of cytomegalovirus exposure and HLA in healthy donors. The repertoire was sequenced with immunoSEQ multiplex PCR; TCRdb's copy has only in-frame clones and lacks some. Here the sample spans 130,000 or so clones, approximately 89% being singletons. Sample: PBMCs. These receptors were obtained from a young woman in good health and CMV-seropositive.

The gene calls are TRBV2 and TRBJ2-5; 11 bases align to TRBD1. The germline gives CDR1 SNHLY, CDR2 FYNNEI. CDR3 length equals 15 residues. Losses at the gene ends were 4 bases for V and 0 bases for J; bases not matched to a gene: 1. The CDR3 sequence is CASSGDRGDQETQYF. The CDR3 bases are TGTGCCAGCAGTGGGGACAGGGGGGACCAAGAGACCCAGTACTTC.

The chain combines TRBV28 with TRBJ2-5; D gene unclear. Germline assignment: CDR1 MDHEN and CDR2 SYDVKM. Deletions cut 7 bases from V and 4 bases from J, with 10 bases between. This CDR3 is 12 amino acids long. The CDR3: CASKERRETQYF. The CDR3 DNA is TGTGCCAGCAAAGAGAGGCGAGAGACCCAGTACTTC.

This clone has a single count. This chain uses TRBV11-2 with TRBJ1-4, with a weak D call TRBD1 (5 bases). The V end was cut by 5 bases, the J end by 4 bases, with 20 bases between. The length of the CDR3 is 17 residues. Germline CDR1 SGHAT, CDR2 FQNNGV. The CDR3: CASSHGGAEIRNEKLFF. CDR3 DNA sequence: TGTGCCAGCAGCCATGGAGGGGCCGAGATCCGTAATGAAAAACTGTTTTTT.

This chain's CDR3 is CASSYHSGGTYEQYF. CDR3 coding DNA: TGTGCCAGCAGCTATCATAGCGGGGGAACCTACGAGCAGTACTTC. The rearrangement joins TRBV7-2 to TRBJ2-7; TRBD2 matches 9 bases. This CDR3 contains 15 residues. The V segment lost 4 bases and the J segment 2 bases; nucleotides outside the gene matches: 6. CDR1 is SGHTA and CDR2 is FQGNSA in the germline V gene.

V gene TRBV10-3 combines with J gene TRBJ1-2, with 8 bases aligning to TRBD1. The CDR3 has 12 amino acids. J was trimmed by 5 bases and V by 6 bases; bases with no gene match: 2. Germline-derived CDR1 and CDR2 are ENHRY and SYGVKD. The CDR3 coding sequence is TGTGCCATCAGCGGACAGGGTTATGGCTACACCTTC. As protein: CAISGQGYGYTF.

This clone showed up just once. The chain carries TRBV5-5 and TRBJ2-7, with 10 nucleotides matching TRBD1. The V gene's germline CDR1 is SGHKS and CDR2 YYEKEE (reference sequence). Unmatched junction bases numbered 15, after V lost 4 bases and J lost 2 bases. The CDR3 is 18 residues long. DNA of the CDR3: TGTGCCAGCAGCCTGACAGGGGGCGCCTTCTTACTGGCCTACGAGCAGTACTTC. It encodes CASSLTGGAFLLAYEQYF.

The chain joins TRBV19 to TRBJ2-7, with TRBD1 identical over 8 bases. This CDR3 has 16 amino acids. Germline values: CDR1 LNHDA, CDR2 SQIVND (reference sequence). V was clipped by 5 bases and J by 2 bases; unmatched bases: 11. The CDR3 spells CASSPAGRGLPYEQYF. The CDR3 nucleotides are TGTGCCAGTAGTCCCGCAGGCAGGGGGCTCCCCTACGAGCAGTACTTC.

V is TRBV4-2 and J is TRBJ2-2; TRBD2 matches 14 bases. CDR3 length equals 17 residues. V shed 4 bases, J shed 6 bases, and the junction held 7 bases outside the gene matches. Germline V lookup: CDR1 LGHNA, CDR2 YNFKEQ. The CDR3 nucleotides read TGTGCCAGCAGCCCGGGACTAGCGGGGGTAGGAGCCGGGGAGCTGTTTTTT. Amino acid sequence: CASSPGLAGVGAGELFF.

The chain recombines TRBV18 with TRBJ1-2; 10 nucleotides align to TRBD1. Germline CDR1 and CDR2: KGHSH and LQKENI. The V and J ends lost 4 bases and 8 bases, in that order; junction bases with no gene match: 4. This CDR3 spans 13 amino acids. This chain's CDR3 is CASSRGTGEGYTF. CDR3 nucleotides: TGTGCCAGCTCACGAGGGACAGGGGAAGGCTACACCTTC.

This clone was counted a few times. V gene TRBV2 combines with J gene TRBJ2-2, with 11 positions matching TRBD2. The V segment lost 7 bases and the J segment 1 base; nucleotides outside the gene matches: 2. The V gene's germline CDR1 is SNHLY and CDR2 FYNNEI. This CDR3 contains 15 residues. Here the CDR3 DNA reads TGTGCCAGCAATGGACTAGCGGGGAACACCGGGGAGCTGTTTTTT. The encoded protein is CASNGLAGNTGELFF.

The chain links TRBV9 to TRBJ2-3; D unresolved. The CDR3 loop spans 15 amino acids. V was shortened by 0 bases and J by 1 base, with 9 bases between the two germline ends. CDR1 is SGDLS, CDR2 YYNGEE, per germline. CDR3 coding DNA: TGTGCCAGCAGCGTAGCAATGGCGGGCACAGATACGCAGTATTTT. It yields the protein CASSVAMAGTDTQYF.

V gene TRBV6-4 combines with J gene TRBJ1-3, with 8 bases lining up with TRBD1. This CDR3 is 17 amino acids long. Germline CDR1 reads MRHNA; CDR2 reads SNTAGT. With 3 bases clipped from V and 0 bases from J, the junction kept 7 bases outside the gene matches. The CDR3 nucleotides read TGTGCCAGCAGTGAACGCCGACAGGGGCGCTCTGGAAACACCATATATTTT. It translates to CASSERRQGRSGNTIYF.

J is TRBJ1-5 and V is TRBV28, with D possibly being TRBD1 (6 bases). The CDR3 loop spans 14 amino acids. From germline, CDR1 is MDHEN and CDR2 SYDVKM. V was shortened by 6 bases and J by 5 bases, with 14 bases between the two germline ends. The CDR3, as DNA: TGTGCCAGCAGCCCCGGACAGAACCATCAGCCCCAGCATTTT. Translation: CASSPGQNHQPQHF. The whole variable domain, filled in from reference TRBV28 and TRBJ1-5, reads DVKVTQSSRYLVKRTGEKVFLECVQDMDHENMFWYRQDPGLGLRLIYFSYDVKMKEKGDIPEGYSVSREKKERFSLILESASTNQTSMYLCASSPGQNHQPQHFGDGTRLSIL.

The chain recombines TRBV7-9 with TRBJ2-1, with D maybe TRBD2 (5 bases). The ends were cut back, 6 bases at V and 4 bases at J, with 19 bases in the middle. CDR3 length: 16 residues. The germline CDR1 and CDR2 sequences are SEHNR and FQNEAQ (reference sequence). The chain's CDR3 is CASSSDARDRYNEQFF. As DNA, the CDR3 is TGTGCCAGCAGTTCCGACGCGAGGGATAGGTACAATGAGCAGTTCTTC.

The rearrangement links TRBV27 to TRBJ2-5; perhaps TRBD2 as D (5 bases). CDR3 size: 13 residues. Germline V gene sequence: CDR1 MNHEY, CDR2 SMNVEV (reference sequence). V was shortened by 5 bases and J by 7 bases, with 14 bases between the two germline ends. CDR3 amino acids: CASSPEDPGTQYF. CDR3 nucleotides: TGTGCCAGCAGTCCGGAGGACCCGGGGACCCAGTACTTC.

The rearrangement joins TRBV6-5 to TRBJ2-7; 7 nucleotides line up with TRBD1. This CDR3 has 15 amino acids. The V gene's germline CDR1 is MNHEY and CDR2 SVGAGI. Losses at the gene ends were 6 bases for V and 7 bases for J; bases not matched to a gene: 15. As DNA, the CDR3 is TGTGCCAGCAGGACAGGGTTTCGGGTTCGGGGAGAGCAGTACTTC. Translating it yields CASRTGFRVRGEQYF.

The J gene is TRBJ1-4, the V gene TRBV11-1; D ambiguous. The CDR3 is 15 residues long. Germline V lookup: CDR1 SGHAT, CDR2 FQDESV (reference sequence). V was cut by 5 bases and J by 0 bases, with 10 bases left in between. In nucleotides, the CDR3 is TGTGCCAGCAGCGAGACTCCCGCAACTAATGAAAAACTGTTTTTT. As protein: CASSETPATNEKLFF.

V and J are TRBV28 and TRBJ1-1, with TRBD1 as a possible D gene (5 bases). Germline CDR1 reads MDHEN; CDR2 reads SYDVKM. V was shortened by 3 bases and J by 8 bases, with 13 bases between the two germline ends. The CDR3 consists of 13 residues. The CDR3 spells CASSFGGATEAFF. In nucleotides, the CDR3 is TGTGCCAGCAGTTTCGGGGGAGCCACGGAAGCTTTCTTT.

The chain carries TRBV4-1 and TRBJ2-2; 11 bases fit TRBD1. CDR1 and CDR2 from the germline V gene are MGHRA and YSYEKL. The length of the CDR3 is 15 residues. V lost 0 bases to trimming and J lost 7 bases; unmatched junction nucleotides: 1. DNA of the CDR3: TGCGCCAGCAGCCAAGAGGGGACAGGGGGCGGGGAGCTGTTTTTT. This translates into CASSQEGTGGGELFF.

V is TRBV28 and J is TRBJ1-2; 9 nucleotides match TRBD1. Germline CDR1 reads MDHEN; CDR2 reads SYDVKM. With 5 bases clipped from V and 4 bases from J, the junction kept 14 bases outside the gene matches. This CDR3 has 17 residues. CDR3 region: CASSPNRGRSVSYGYTF. As DNA, the CDR3 is TGTGCCAGCAGTCCAAACAGGGGGCGATCGGTCTCCTATGGCTACACCTTC.

This chain uses TRBV7-2 with TRBJ2-7; D gene unclear. The CDR3 spans 11 residues. V was pared by 1 base and J by 12 bases, with 10 bases between. Per the germline V gene, CDR1 is SGHTA and CDR2 is FQGNSA. The CDR3 bases are TGTGCCAGCAGCTTAGGTTTGCGGCGGTACTTC. It specifies CASSLGLRRYF.

CDR3 sequence: CASSLAFGTGTYEQYF. The CDR3 DNA reads TGTGCCAGCAGCTTGGCTTTCGGGACAGGGACCTACGAGCAGTACTTC. The V call is TRBV5-5, the J call TRBJ2-7, with TRBD1 matching 9 bases. Germline-derived CDR1 and CDR2 are SGHKS and YYEKEE (reference sequence). With 0 bases clipped from V and 2 bases from J, the junction kept 6 bases outside the gene matches. The CDR3 extends over 16 amino acids.

This clone was seen a few times. The chain employs TRBV18 and TRBJ2-2; no reliable D call. The CDR3 has 13 amino acids. From germline, CDR1 is KGHSH and CDR2 LQKENI. V was cut by 6 bases and J by 4 bases, with 9 bases left in between. This chain's CDR3 is CASSPASTGELFF. The CDR3 bases are TGTGCCAGCTCGCCAGCCAGCACCGGGGAGCTGTTTTTT.